This TCR beta chain was profiled in a study of PD-L1 blockade in urothelial cancer. The overall study: Atezolizumab (1,200 mg intravenously every 3 weeks) began in about 2014 for patients. Male sex and bladder-origin urothelial cancer were recorded for twenty-five of 29 patients. The study recovered a median of around 150,000 T cells per blood sample.

Germline V gene sequence: CDR1 KGHSH, CDR2 LQKENI. The CDR3 has 14 residues. V shed 5 bases and J 2 bases; nucleotides not matched to a gene: 6. Only in-frame clones appear in the TCRdb table, and some are missing; sequencing was by immunoSEQ multiplex PCR. The data show tens of thousands of clones, with approximately 88% seen just once and around 9.5% held by the top ten. Sequenced here: PBMCs, sampled around atezolizumab (anti-PD-L1) treatment. The chain couples TRBV18 to TRBJ2-7; 7 bases agree with TRBD2. The source is an older man with urothelial cancer. CDR3 in amino acids: CASSSGREAYEQYF. The CDR3, as DNA: TGTGCCAGCTCATCGGGACGGGAGGCCTACGAGCAGTACTTC.